This TCR beta chain was found in a study of blood T cell repertoires in COVID-19. The overall study: Material from acute and convalescent COVID-19 was sourced from the United States, Italy and Spain. T cells, B-cell-depleted T cells, or PBMCs supplied cDNA or gDNA.

Data came from immunoSEQ multiplex PCR; TCRdb stores just in-frame clones and leaves some out. The data contain more than 110,000 clones, around 80% of them singletons. All enrollees were roughly 18 to 90 years old and from fewer than 25 US areas. Within the 2 weeks before study entry, each person in the exposed group met a COVID-19 case. Sequenced input: PBMCs or T cells enriched from blood (not recorded which). The clonotype was recovered from a young woman who had been exposed to COVID-19.

This chain's CDR3 is CASSPTDNNSPLHF. For the CDR3, the DNA is TGTGCCAGCTCACCAACGGACAATAATTCACCCCTCCACTTT. This chain connects TRBV18 to TRBJ1-6, with a possible D match to TRBD1 (5 bases). Looked up from germline, CDR1 is KGHSH and CDR2 is LQKENI. The germline V and J ends were trimmed by 2 bases and 5 bases, with 7 bases remaining between them. This CDR3 comprises 14 residues.